The sequence of this T cell receptor (beta chain) was determined in a study of cytomegalovirus exposure and HLA in healthy donors. Primers for the PCR totalled 60 Vbeta and 13 Jbeta. The assay was immunoSEQ multiplex PCR, and TCRdb's table has in-frame clones only and misses some. The top ten clones hold under 5% of a sample with fewer than 200,000 clones, around 80% of them seen once. The CDR3 runs 14 residues. CDR1 and CDR2 from the germline V gene are SGHRS and YFSETQ. V shed 4 bases and J shed 5 bases, with 15 bases lying between them. The chain combines TRBV5-1 with TRBJ1-1; D might be TRBD1 (5 bases). The receptor was isolated from a woman aged 50 to 60 in good health and CMV-seropositive. What was sequenced was PBMCs. The CDR3 DNA reads as TGCGCCAGCAGCATGCGGGGGATTGGTACTGAAGCTTTCTTT. It is translated as CASSMRGIGTEAFF.